This entry describes one T cell receptor (beta chain). Germline CDR1 and CDR2: LGHNA and YNFKEQ. The CDR3 spans 15 residues. Trimming removed 2 bases from V and 4 bases from J; junction bases left unmatched: 5. Participants were aged 18 to 89 years from 20 to 30 US areas. These data are taken from a study of blood T cell repertoires in COVID-19. As for the study in general: The United States, Italy and Spain supplied acute and convalescent COVID-19 samples. T cells, B-cell-depleted T cells, or PBMCs supplied cDNA or gDNA.

Sequenced by immunoSEQ multiplex PCR; TCRdb stores in-frame clones only, minus some. The sample consists of about 200,000 clones, approximately 82% of them appearing once. This chain uses TRBV4-2 with TRBJ2-7, with TRBD2 matching 10 bases. The clonotype originates from a woman aged 60-75 years with acute COVID-19. Sample: PBMCs or T cells enriched from blood (not recorded which). This chain's CDR3 is CASSQQAGGQYEQYF. CDR3 sequence (DNA): TGTGCCAGCAGCCAACAAGCGGGAGGGCAATACGAGCAGTACTTC.